This T cell receptor (beta chain) emerged from a study of cytomegalovirus exposure and HLA in healthy donors. General observations from the study: Generally TCR sequences proved uncommon, though certain public TCRs appeared in numerous donors. Per published accounts, TCR beta sequences correctly predicted the HLA-A and HLA-B alleles of most subjects. Common viral pathogens were later found to be apparently linked to several of the most significant clusters.

CDR1 is SGHNT and CDR2 is YENEEA in the germline V gene. The CDR3 runs 15 residues. V dropped 0 bases and J dropped 6 bases, with 14 bases sitting between them. With 60 Vbeta and 13 Jbeta primers, the PCR was carried out. Sequencing was performed with immunoSEQ multiplex PCR; in TCRdb, only in-frame clones are kept and a portion is missing. The sample yields 150,000 to 200,000 clones, 60% to 80% seen once. A note on this clone: Its specificity is unknown.

Specimen: PBMCs. The clonotype originates from a woman aged 40 to 49 in good health and CMV-seronegative. The V and J genes are TRBV11-3 and TRBJ1-1; the D gene is possibly TRBD1 (6 bases). CDR3 nucleotide sequence: TGTGCCAGCAGCTTAGATCCAGGGGTGGGGGCTGAAGCTTTCTTT. This gives the protein CASSLDPGVGAEAFF.